Following are 8 T cell receptor beta chains from one sample sequenced in a study of monozygotic twins with inflammatory bowel disease. TCRdb reanalyzed the 5' RACE reads, giving one entry per CDR3 protein sequence and no DNA. Its table lists about 440,000 distinct CDR3 sequences. Sequenced: blood. Receptor source: a human donor with ulcerative colitis or Crohn's disease, or a healthy co-twin of an affected twin (not recorded which).

The chain carries TRBV7-9 and TRBJ1-2; TCRdb proposes TRBD1, but this gene call is untestable without DNA. The germline gives CDR1 SEHNR, CDR2 FQNEAQ (reference sequence). This CDR3 is 13 amino acids long. CDR3 region: CASSLVPAGGGTF.

The CDR3 loop is CASSSGLAFEQYF. V is TRBV9 and J is TRBJ2-7; the TCRdb D gene call, TRBD2, has no DNA to confirm it. Germline lookup yields CDR1 SGDLS and CDR2 YYNGEE. The CDR3 contains 13 residues. Filled out from reference TRBV9 and TRBJ2-7, the complete variable domain reads DSGVTQTPKHLITATGQRVTLRCSPRSGDLSVYWYQQSLDQGLQFLIQYYNGEERAKGNILERFSAQQFPDLHSELNLSSLELGDSALYFCASSSGLAFEQYFGPGTRLTVT.

The rearrangement uses TRBV28 and TRBJ2-5. The CDR3 length is 15 residues. In germline, CDR1 is MDHEN, CDR2 SYDVKM. The CDR3 loop reads CASRSSRLAQETQYF.

The chain joins TRBV5-1 to TRBJ2-1. The CDR3 sequence is 16 residues long. Per germline, CDR1 SGHRS and CDR2 YFSETQ. The CDR3 reads CASSLRQAGSYNEQFF.

The V gene is TRBV5-6, the J gene TRBJ2-3; there is no DNA to check the TCRdb D call of TRBD1. CDR3 length equals 14 residues. Germline loops: CDR1 SGHDT, CDR2 YYEEEE. The CDR3 loop reads CASSLRGVKDTQYF.

The V call is TRBV25-1, the J call TRBJ2-1; TCRdb's assignment of TRBD1 cannot be checked, as there is no DNA. Germline CDR1 reads MGHDK; CDR2 reads SYGVNS. This CDR3 is built from 16 residues. The CDR3 is CASSHRGSPVYNEQFF.

The chain carries TRBV4-3 and TRBJ2-1; TCRdb proposes TRBD1, but this gene call is untestable without DNA. Germline V gene lookup returns CDR1 LGHNA and CDR2 YSLEER. This CDR3 has 15 amino acids. CDR3 sequence: CASSQETGGEGFRFF.

This rearrangement joins TRBV7-2 to TRBJ2-1; the D call from TCRdb, TRBD2, cannot be confirmed without DNA. The CDR3 loop spans 14 amino acids. Germline CDR1 is SGHTA and CDR2 is FQGNSA. This CDR3 is CASSLIAGGYEQFF.